This is a list of T cell receptor beta chains from one sample in a study of T cell repertoires in cytomegalovirus infection. MiXCR was run by TCRdb on the reads, yielding one entry per CDR3 protein. The repertoire has about 210,000 distinct CDR3 sequences, 6.5% of them found once; the top ten carry around 6.5%. The material sequenced was PBMCs. The receptors come from a human donor in good health (CMV status not recorded). Some clones in this sample may be carry-over from other donors' samples. Each CDR3 is given with its conserved first and last residue. A D gene is named only where the DNA matches it firmly. Not all rows give a size; the values are once, few, many and, for expanded clones, a class.

clone size	D gene	V gene	J gene	CDR3 DNA	CDR3 protein
many	TRBD2	TRBV18	TRBJ2-1	TGTGCCAGCTCAGCCGGACTAGCGGTCAATGAGCAGTTCTTC	CASSAGLAVNEQFF
many	.	TRBV7-2	TRBJ1-5	TGTGCCAGCAGCTTGGATCGGTCCGTTGATCAGCCCCAGCATTTT	CASSLDRSVDQPQHF
many	TRBD2	TRBV19	TRBJ2-5	TGTGCCAGTAAACTAGCGGATTACCAAGAGACCCAGTACTTC	CASKLADYQETQYF
many	TRBD2	TRBV7-2	TRBJ2-5	TGTGCCAGCAGCACGACTAGCGGGGAACAAGAGACCCAGTACTTC	CASSTTSGEQETQYF
many	.	TRBV6-2/TRBV6-3	TRBJ1-1	TGTGCCAGCAGTTACGACGGGAACACTGAAGCTTTCTTT	CASSYDGNTEAFF
.	.	TRBV20-1	TRBJ2-7	TGCAGTGCTGGGAAAAGACGGACCTCCTACGAGCAGTACTTC	CSAGKRRTSYEQYF
many	.	TRBV7-9	TRBJ1-4	TGTGCCAGCAGCCTGGTTGGCCATAATGAAAAACTGTTTTTT	CASSLVGHNEKLFF
many	.	TRBV5-6	TRBJ2-5	TGTGCCAGCAGGACGCGTCGTCCGGGCTGGGAGACCCAGTACTTC	CASRTRRPGWETQYF
many	.	TRBV29-1	TRBJ2-5	TGCAGCGTTGACCCCGGGGAGGGGGTTCCCGAGACCCAGTACTTC	CSVDPGEGVPETQYF
many	.	TRBV28	TRBJ2-1	TGTGCCAGCAGTTCCCCGGACTTCCGCTCCTACAATGAGCAGTTCTTC	CASSSPDFRSYNEQFF
many	.	TRBV29-1	TRBJ2-7	TGCAGCGTTGAAGGCGGATTTAGCTCCTACGAGCAGTACTTC	CSVEGGFSSYEQYF
many	TRBD2	TRBV27	TRBJ2-1	TGTGCCAGCCGGACTAGCGGGGTCTACAATGAGCAGTTCTTC	CASRTSGVYNEQFF
many	.	TRBV7-9	TRBJ2-7	TGTGCCAGCAGCTTAGAAGGGACTCCCTCCTACGAGCAGTACTTC	CASSLEGTPSYEQYF
many	.	TRBV7-2	TRBJ1-3	TGTGCCAGCAGCCCAGGGAGGCTCCGCGGCTCTGGAAACACCATATATTTT	CASSPGRLRGSGNTIYF
few	TRBD2	TRBV6-8	TRBJ2-5	TGTGCCAGCAGTTACAGCCTAGCGGGGGGGTACCAAGAGACCCAGTACTTC	CASSYSLAGGYQETQYF
many	.	TRBV7-6	TRBJ2-1	TGTGCCAGCAGCTTAGGGGGGGCCTCCTACAATGAGCAGTTCTTC	CASSLGGASYNEQFF
many	.	TRBV5-6	TRBJ1-6	TGTGCCAGCAGCTTTCTTCGAGGGCGGAATTCACCCCTCCACTTT	CASSFLRGRNSPLHF
few	.	TRBV15	TRBJ1-1	TGTGCCACCAGCAGAGATAAGGCCCCAGGGTGGGCTGAAGCTTTCTTT	CATSRDKAPGWAEAFF
many	TRBD2	TRBV20-1	TRBJ2-7	TGCAGTGCCACGACTAGCGGGTACGAGCAGTACTTC	CSATTSGYEQYF
many	.	TRBV29-1	TRBJ1-4	TGCAGCGTCACCCACGCGAAGAGTGAAAAACTGTTTTTT	CSVTHAKSEKLFF
many	TRBD2	TRBV5-1	TRBJ2-5	TGCGCCAGCAGCCCGGGAAGCGGGGGGCTGGGGTTTCGTGAGACCCAGTACTTC	CASSPGSGGLGFRETQYF
many	.	TRBV28	TRBJ2-7	TGTGCCAGCAGATTCTCCGGGACTCCCTCCGAGCAGTACTTC	CASRFSGTPSEQYF
many	TRBD1	TRBV7-2	TRBJ1-3	TGTGCCAGCAGCTCCACCTCGACAGGGGTCTCTGGAAACACCATATATTTT	CASSSTSTGVSGNTIYF
many	.	TRBV12-3/TRBV12-4	TRBJ2-1	TGTGCCAGCGACTGGGCAGGGGACGCTTCTGAAGATGAGCAGTTCTTC	CASDWAGDASEDEQFF
many	TRBD2	TRBV12-3/TRBV12-4	TRBJ2-7	TGTGCCAGCAGTTTAGAGCGGGGGGCCTACTACGAGCAGTACTTC	CASSLERGAYYEQYF
.	TRBD2	TRBV20-1	TRBJ2-3	TGCTGCTCCCGCCCGGGACTAGCGGTCCCAAATACGCAGTATTTT	CCSRPGLAVPNTQYF
many	.	TRBV7-3	TRBJ2-7	TGTGCCAGCAGCCCGCTAAGTCCCCCCCGGGATACCTACGAGCAGTACTTC	CASSPLSPPRDTYEQYF
many	TRBD1	TRBV12-3/TRBV12-4	TRBJ1-2	TGTGCCAGCAGTTCAGGGGGCAGGGTCGCTCGACATTATGGCTACACCTTC	CASSSGGRVARHYGYTF
.	TRBD1	TRBV5-1	TRBJ2-2	TGCGCCAGCAGCCGTGACAGGGGTGAGACCGGGGAGCTGTTTTTT	CASSRDRGETGELFF
many	.	TRBV7-2	TRBJ2-2	TGTGCCAGCAGCTTAACAGATGTGAGCACCGGGGAGCTGTTTTTT	CASSLTDVSTGELFF
many	.	TRBV7-8	TRBJ2-5	TGTGCCAGCAGCTTCAACAGGGCGGGTCAAGAGACCCAGTACTTC	CASSFNRAGQETQYF
many	TRBD1	TRBV6-1	TRBJ2-5	TGTGCCAGCAGCCTACCAGGGGGTCGGCAAGAGACCCAGTACTTC	CASSLPGGRQETQYF
many	TRBD2	TRBV28	TRBJ2-3	TGTGCCAGCGACCTAGCGGGGGGGACAGATACGCAGTATTTT	CASDLAGGTDTQYF
.	TRBD1	TRBV20-1	TRBJ1-1	TGCAGTGCTGACAGGGGGCCCACTGAAGCTTTCTTT	CSADRGPTEAFF
many	TRBD2	TRBV20-1	TRBJ2-7	TGCAGTGCCCCCATAGCGGGGGGCGGGTACGAGCAGTACTTC	CSAPIAGGGYEQYF
many	.	TRBV28	TRBJ2-5	TGTGCCAGCAGCCAGGGGCAGGTCCAAGAGACCCAGTACTTC	CASSQGQVQETQYF
many	TRBD1	TRBV20-1	TRBJ1-5	TGCAGTGCTAGAGACAGGACAGGGAAGCAGCCCCAGCATTTT	CSARDRTGKQPQHF
many	TRBD1	TRBV4-1	TRBJ2-6	TGCGCCAGCAGCCAAACTACAGGGGGCCGCTCTGGGGCCAACGTCCTGACTTTC	CASSQTTGGRSGANVLTF
many	.	TRBV20-1	TRBJ2-3	TGCAGTGTCCCTAGTGGTACGCAGTATTTT	CSVPSGTQYF
many	.	TRBV7-2	TRBJ1-5	TGTGCCAGCAGCTTAAATGCACAGCTACTTAATCAGCCCCAGCATTTT	CASSLNAQLLNQPQHF
many	.	TRBV10-3	TRBJ2-1	TGTGCCTCCGGCGGCCTTGGCAATGAGCAGTTCTTC	CASGGLGNEQFF